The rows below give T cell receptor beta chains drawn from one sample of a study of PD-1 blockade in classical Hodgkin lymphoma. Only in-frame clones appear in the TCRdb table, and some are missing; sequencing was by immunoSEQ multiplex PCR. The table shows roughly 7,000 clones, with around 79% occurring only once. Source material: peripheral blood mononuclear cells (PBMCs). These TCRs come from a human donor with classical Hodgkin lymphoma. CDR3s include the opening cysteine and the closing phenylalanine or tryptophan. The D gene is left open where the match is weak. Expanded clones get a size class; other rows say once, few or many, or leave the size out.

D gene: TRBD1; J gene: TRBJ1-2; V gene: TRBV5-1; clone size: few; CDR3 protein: CASSLSGTGGRYGYTF; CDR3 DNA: TGCGCCAGCAGCTTGTCCGGGACAGGGGGCCGCTATGGCTACACCTTC
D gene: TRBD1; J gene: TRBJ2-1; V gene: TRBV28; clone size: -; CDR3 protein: CASSLSGQGIYNEQFF; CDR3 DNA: TGTGCCAGCAGCCTGTCGGGACAGGGGATTTACAATGAGCAGTTCTTC
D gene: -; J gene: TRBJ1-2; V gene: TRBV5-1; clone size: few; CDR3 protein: CASSQEGVGGYTF; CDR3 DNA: TGCGCCAGCAGCCAAGAGGGGGTGGGAGGCTACACCTTC
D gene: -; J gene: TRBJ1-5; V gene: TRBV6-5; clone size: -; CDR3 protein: CASSYRGLNQPQHF; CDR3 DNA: TGTGCCAGCAGTTACAGGGGGTTGAATCAGCCCCAGCATTTT
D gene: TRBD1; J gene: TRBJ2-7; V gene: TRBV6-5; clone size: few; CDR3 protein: CASSPGDSVAYEQYF; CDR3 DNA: TGTGCCAGCAGTCCCGGGGACAGCGTTGCCTACGAGCAGTACTTC
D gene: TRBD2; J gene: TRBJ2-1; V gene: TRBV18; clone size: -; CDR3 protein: CASSPDSGGYNEQFF; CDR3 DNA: TGTGCCAGCTCACCAGACAGCGGGGGTTACAATGAGCAGTTCTTC
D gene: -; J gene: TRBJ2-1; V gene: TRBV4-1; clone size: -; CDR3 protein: CASSQERVNEQFF; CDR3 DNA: TGCGCCAGCAGCCAAGAGAGAGTTAATGAGCAGTTCTTC
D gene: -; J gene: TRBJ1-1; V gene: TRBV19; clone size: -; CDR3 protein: CASSIGTGAAFF; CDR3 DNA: TGTGCCAGTAGTATCGGAACGGGGGCCGCTTTCTTT
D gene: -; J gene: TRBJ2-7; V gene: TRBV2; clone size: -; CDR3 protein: CASSRRFISGHEQYF; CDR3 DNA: TGTGCCAGCAGCAGGAGATTCATCTCAGGCCACGAGCAGTACTTC
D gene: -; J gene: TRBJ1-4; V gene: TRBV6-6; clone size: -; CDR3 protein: CASSYGGATNEKLFF; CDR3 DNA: TGTGCCAGCAGTTACGGAGGGGCAACTAATGAAAAACTGTTTTTT
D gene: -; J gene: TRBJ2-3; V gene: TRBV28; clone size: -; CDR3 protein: CASSLKGYTDTQYF; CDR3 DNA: TGTGCCAGCAGTTTAAAAGGCTACACAGATACGCAGTATTTT
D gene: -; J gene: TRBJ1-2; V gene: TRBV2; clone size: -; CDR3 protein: CASSWDQGNYGYTF; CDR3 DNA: TGTGCCAGCAGCTGGGATCAGGGGAACTATGGCTACACCTTC
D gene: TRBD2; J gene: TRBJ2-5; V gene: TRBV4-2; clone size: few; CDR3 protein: CASSQDRGGQETQYF; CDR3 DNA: TGTGCCAGCAGCCAAGATCGGGGGGGCCAAGAGACCCAGTACTTC
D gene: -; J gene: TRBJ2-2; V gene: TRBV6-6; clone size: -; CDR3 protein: CASSPNTGELFF; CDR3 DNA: TGTGCCAGCAGTCCGAACACCGGGGAGCTGTTTTTT
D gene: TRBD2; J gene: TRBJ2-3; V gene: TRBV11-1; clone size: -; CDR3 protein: CASSPRDYPDTQYF; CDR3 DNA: TGTGCCAGCAGCCCCCGGGACTACCCAGATACGCAGTATTTT
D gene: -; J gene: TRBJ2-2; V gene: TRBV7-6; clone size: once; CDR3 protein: CASSFKKNTGELFF; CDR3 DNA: TGTGCCAGCAGCTTTAAGAAGAACACCGGGGAGCTGTTTTTT
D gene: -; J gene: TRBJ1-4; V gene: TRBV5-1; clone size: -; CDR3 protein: CASSLWVQGLGEKLFF; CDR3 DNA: TGCGCCAGCAGCCTTTGGGTCCAGGGGCTAGGGGAAAAACTGTTTTTT
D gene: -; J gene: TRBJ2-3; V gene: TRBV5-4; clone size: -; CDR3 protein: CASSPRISSDTQYF; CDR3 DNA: TGTGCCAGCAGCCCTCGGATCAGTTCAGATACGCAGTATTTT
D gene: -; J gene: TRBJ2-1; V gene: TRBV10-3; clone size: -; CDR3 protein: CAISGGEGRGSSYNEQFF; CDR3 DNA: TGTGCCATCAGTGGAGGGGAGGGAAGGGGGAGCTCCTACAATGAGCAGTTCTTC
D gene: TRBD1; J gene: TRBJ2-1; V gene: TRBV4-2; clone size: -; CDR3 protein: CASSQEAGQGYNEQFF; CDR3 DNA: TGTGCCAGCAGCCAAGAGGCGGGACAGGGCTACAATGAGCAGTTCTTC
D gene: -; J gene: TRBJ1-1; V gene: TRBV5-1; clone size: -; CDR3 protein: CASSPNTANTEAFF; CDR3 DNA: TGCGCCAGCAGCCCTAATACCGCTAACACTGAAGCTTTCTTT
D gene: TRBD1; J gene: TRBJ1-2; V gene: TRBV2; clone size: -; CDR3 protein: CASSSGTDYGYTF; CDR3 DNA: TGTGCCAGCAGTTCCGGGACAGACTATGGCTACACCTTC
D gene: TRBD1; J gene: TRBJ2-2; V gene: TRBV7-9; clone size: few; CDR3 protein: CASSLGGQGRTGELFF; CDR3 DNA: TGTGCCAGCAGCTTAGGAGGACAGGGGAGGACCGGGGAGCTGTTTTTT
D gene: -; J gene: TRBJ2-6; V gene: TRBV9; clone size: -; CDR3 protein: CASSSRGSSGANVLTF; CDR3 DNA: TGTGCCAGCAGCTCAAGAGGGAGCTCTGGGGCCAACGTCCTGACTTTC
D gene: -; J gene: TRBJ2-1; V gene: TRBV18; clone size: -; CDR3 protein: CASSPATGPPYNEQFF; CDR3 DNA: TGTGCCAGCTCACCAGCTACAGGGCCCCCCTACAATGAGCAGTTCTTC
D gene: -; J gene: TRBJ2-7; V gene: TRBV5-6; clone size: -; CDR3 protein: CASSLRQPYEQYF; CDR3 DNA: TGTGCCAGCAGCTTGAGACAACCCTACGAGCAGTACTTC
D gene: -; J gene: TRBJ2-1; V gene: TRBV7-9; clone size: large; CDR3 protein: CASSAQGSYNEQFF; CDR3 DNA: TGTGCCAGCAGCGCCCAGGGCTCCTACAATGAGCAGTTCTTC